This T cell receptor (beta chain) appears in the sequencing data of a study of T cells in tumors after PD-1 blockade. Overall study: No patient had prior checkpoint blockade, systemic immunosuppression, or radiotherapy within 4 weeks. Either cemiplimab 350 mg every 2 weeks or pembrolizumab 200 mg every 3 weeks was given. Study results and caveats: Only pre- versus post-treatment comparisons showed clonal replacement. Blood contained approximately 43% of the tumor's TCR clonotypes.

Regarding this clone: Its specificity is unknown.

Sequenced by immunoSEQ multiplex PCR; TCRdb stores in-frame clones only, minus some. The top ten hold 10% to 15% of the sample, which has roughly 9,800 clones, 55% to 75% seen once. The sequence came from a human donor with basal cell carcinoma. Sequences were derived from tumor tissue, sampled after anti-PD-1 treatment.

The CDR3 reads CASSLEGQGSRRAFF. CDR3 nucleotides: TGTGCCAGCAGCTTGGAGGGACAGGGCTCCAGGAGGGCTTTCTTT. This chain links TRBV5-5 with TRBJ1-1; the match to TRBD1 covers 9 bases. V shed 0 bases and J 11 bases; nucleotides not matched to a gene: 11. Per the germline V gene, CDR1 is SGHKS and CDR2 is YYEKEE (reference sequence). This CDR3 has 15 residues. The variable domain in full, with the rest retrieved from reference TRBV5-5 and TRBJ1-1, is DAGVTQSPTHLIKTRGQQVTLRCSPISGHKSVSWYQQVLGQGPQFIFQYYEKEERGRGNFPDRFSARQFPNYSSELNVNALLLGDSALYLCASSLEGQGSRRAFFGQGTRLTVV.